This T cell receptor (beta chain) was profiled in a study of follicular helper T cells after annual influenza vaccination. General study points: ICOS-CD38- cTfh most often held earlier Day 7 ICOS+CD38+ clones. Plasmablast frequency change correlated with clonality change in ICOS+CD38+ cTfh.

Using immunoSEQ multiplex PCR, the repertoire was profiled, and TCRdb retains in-frame clones only, with some absent. In the table there are fewer than 30,000 clones, roughly 80% of which are singletons. Comment on this clone: Its antigen is still unknown.

The CDR3 runs to 13 residues. V shed 7 bases and J 5 bases; nucleotides not matched to a gene: 4. The germline V gene encodes CDR1 SGHRS and CDR2 YFSETQ. The time point is: 2014-2015 season, pre-vaccination. The chain couples TRBV5-1 to TRBJ2-2; the match to TRBD2 covers 8 bases. This TCR came from an adult who received the influenza vaccine. The sample consisted of CXCR5+ CD38- circulating T follicular helper cells from blood, taken on the day of influenza vaccination. Subset reported: circulating Tfh, non-naive CD4+CXCR5+PD-1+ (ICOS+CD38+ or ICOS-CD38-). The chain's CDR3 is CASGPGGTGELFF. The CDR3 bases are TGCGCCAGCGGGCCGGGGGGGACCGGGGAGCTGTTTTTT.